One and the same sample provided the 27 T cell receptor beta chains below, sequenced in a study of OX40 agonist ivuxolimab in advanced cancers. Sequencing used immunoSEQ multiplex PCR; TCRdb keeps in-frame clones, though not all of them. The data show 71,000 or so clones, approximately 93% seen once. The source material was CD4+ or CD8+ T cells sorted from blood, sampled in a trial of the OX40 agonist ivuxolimab. These receptors all come from an adult with an advanced solid tumor such as melanoma, head and neck, liver or kidney cancer.

The chain combines TRBV7-8 with TRBJ2-7; 9 bases line up with TRBD1. The CDR3 covers 16 residues. Trimming cost V 2 bases and J 4 bases; bases outside gene matches: 9. CDR1 and CDR2 from the germline V gene are SGHVS and FQNEAQ. The DNA for the CDR3 is TGTGCCAGCAGCTTAAAACCGGGACAGGGAGATTACGAGCAGTACTTC. It specifies CASSLKPGQGDYEQYF.

The chain recombines TRBV5-1 with TRBJ2-6; D ambiguous. The germline V and J ends were trimmed by 2 bases and 0 bases, with 12 bases remaining between them. The CDR3 length is 17 residues. CDR1 is SGHRS, CDR2 YFSETQ, per germline. The DNA of the CDR3 is TGCGCCAGCAGCTTAGTAAGCTACTTCTCTGGGGCCAACGTCCTGACTTTC. Amino acids: CASSLVSYFSGANVLTF.

The chain combines TRBV10-3 with TRBJ2-7; D not resolved. The V end lost 0 bases, the J end lost 5 bases, and 2 bases lay between the germline ends. Germline loops: CDR1 ENHRY, CDR2 SYGVKD. The CDR3 extends over 11 amino acids. The CDR3 sequence is CAISESDEQYF. CDR3 sequence (DNA): TGTGCCATCAGTGAGTCGGACGAGCAGTACTTC.

The V gene is TRBV27, the J gene TRBJ2-3; the match to TRBD2 covers 9 bases. CDR1 and CDR2 (germline): MNHEY, SMNVEV (reference sequence). This CDR3 is built from 17 residues. Losses at the gene ends were 5 bases for V and 2 bases for J; bases not matched to a gene: 11. DNA for the CDR3: TGTGCCAGCAGTCCCCCCGGTAGGACTAGCGTCACAGATACGCAGTATTTT. Translating gives CASSPPGRTSVTDTQYF.

This clone came up once. V and J are TRBV5-1 and TRBJ2-5; D might be TRBD1 (6 bases). Germline V lookup: CDR1 SGHRS, CDR2 YFSETQ. V was trimmed by 7 bases and J by 5 bases, leaving 15 bases between them. The CDR3 contains 13 residues. CDR3 amino acids: CASASRGWETQYF. The CDR3, as DNA: TGCGCCAGCGCCTCCAGGGGCTGGGAGACCCAGTACTTC.

The chain links TRBV28 to TRBJ2-3, with D possibly TRBD2 on 5 matching bases. Germline assignment: CDR1 MDHEN and CDR2 SYDVKM. The CDR3 extends over 13 amino acids. With 3 bases removed from V and 2 bases from J, the gap between germline ends came to 6 bases. CDR3 sequence (DNA): TGTGCCAGCAGTTTGACTAACACAGATACGCAGTATTTT. It encodes CASSLTNTDTQYF.

The chain uses TRBV2 and TRBJ2-7; D possibly corresponds to TRBD2 (5 bases). V was shortened by 8 bases and J by 7 bases, with 12 bases between the two germline ends. This CDR3 region has 11 residues. Germline V gene lookup returns CDR1 SNHLY and CDR2 FYNNEI. The CDR3 nucleotides are TGTGCCAGCCTTGTTAGAGGGGAGCAGTACTTC. It encodes CASLVRGEQYF.

This sequence joins TRBV19 and TRBJ2-1; tentatively, D is TRBD1 (5 bases). V was pared by 3 bases and J by 4 bases, with 10 bases between. Germline V gene sequence: CDR1 LNHDA, CDR2 SQIVND (reference sequence). CDR3 length: 14 residues. This CDR3 reads CASSMGPSYNEQFF. The CDR3 DNA is TGTGCCAGTAGTATGGGGCCCTCTTACAATGAGCAGTTCTTC.

V is TRBV6-5 and J is TRBJ1-1; TRBD1 matches at 8 bases. Germline V gene lookup returns CDR1 MNHEY and CDR2 SVGAGI. The CDR3 is made up of 15 amino acids. V was pared by 0 bases and J by 5 bases, with 5 bases of the junction left unmatched. The CDR3 protein is CASSYSGQGWTEAFF. The CDR3 DNA reads TGTGCCAGCAGTTACTCTGGACAGGGTTGGACTGAAGCTTTCTTT.

V gene TRBV25-1 combines with J gene TRBJ2-1, with D unclear. The length of the CDR3 is 15 residues. The V end lost 3 bases, the J end lost 6 bases, and 15 bases lay between the germline ends. Germline V gene sequence: CDR1 MGHDK, CDR2 SYGVNS. Here the CDR3 reads CASSDYRNGFNEQFF. For the CDR3, the DNA is TGTGCCAGCAGTGACTATCGAAACGGGTTCAATGAGCAGTTCTTC. The variable domain in full, completed from reference TRBV25-1 and TRBJ2-1, reads EADIYQTPRYLVIGTGKKITLECSQTMGHDKMYWYQQDPGMELHLIHYSYGVNSTEKGDLSSESTVSRIRTEHFPLTLESARPSHTSQYLCASSDYRNGFNEQFFGPGTRLTVL.

J is TRBJ2-7 and V is TRBV27, with 10 bases that match TRBD1. Germline CDR1 reads MNHEY; CDR2 reads SMNVEV (reference sequence). The V and J ends lost 6 bases and 10 bases, in that order; junction bases with no gene match: 12. The CDR3 has 14 amino acids. The CDR3 spells CASSPDRGWTSQYF. The CDR3 coding sequence is TGTGCCAGCAGCCCGGACAGGGGGTGGACTTCCCAGTACTTC.

This chain connects TRBV28 to TRBJ1-4, with 10 bases that match TRBD1. There are 17 residues in the CDR3. V lost 4 bases to trimming and J lost 4 bases; unmatched junction nucleotides: 9. Germline V gives CDR1 MDHEN, CDR2 SYDVKM. The CDR3 DNA reads TGTGCCAGCAGTTCCCCAAGACAGGGGGCCCTTAATGAAAAACTGTTTTTT. Translated, it gives CASSSPRQGALNEKLFF.

The chain links TRBV2 to TRBJ1-2, with unresolved D. Germline values: CDR1 SNHLY, CDR2 FYNNEI. This CDR3 spans 14 amino acids. Trimming took 0 bases from V and 5 from J, leaving 10 bases between them. DNA for the CDR3: TGTGCCAGCAGTGAAGCGCTAGTTTCGTATGGCTACACCTTC. The encoded protein is CASSEALVSYGYTF.

The chain has TRBV2 and TRBJ1-2; TRBD1 is a possible D gene (6 bases). V gave up 2 bases and J gave up 3 bases, with 13 bases separating them. The CDR3 extends over 15 amino acids. In germline, CDR1 is SNHLY, CDR2 FYNNEI. The CDR3: CASSEYRDPYYGYTF. In DNA form, the CDR3 reads TGTGCCAGCAGTGAATACAGGGATCCATACTATGGCTACACCTTC.

The V gene is TRBV4-1, the J gene TRBJ2-7; D remains ambiguous. Trimming shortened V by 4 bases and J by 0 bases, and 10 bases separated the two germline ends. This CDR3 is 14 amino acids long. Germline CDR1 MGHRA, CDR2 YSYEKL. CDR3 protein: CASSPRATSYEQYF. In DNA form, the CDR3 reads TGCGCCAGCAGCCCTAGGGCTACCTCCTACGAGCAGTACTTC.

The chain joins TRBV12-5 to TRBJ2-3, with D perhaps matching TRBD2 (7 bases). Looked up from germline, CDR1 is LGHNT and CDR2 is FRNRAP. Trimming stripped 0 bases from V and 2 bases from J, with 18 bases between. This CDR3 has 18 amino acids. In DNA, the CDR3 is TGTGCTAGTGGTTTGGTTTATGTGAGGGAGGGGGACACAGATACGCAGTATTTT. As protein: CASGLVYVREGDTDTQYF. The full variable domain, in which reference TRBV12-5 and TRBJ2-3 provide the parts outside the CDR3, is DARVTQTPRHKVTEMGQEVTMRCQPILGHNTVFWYRQTMMQGLELLAYFRNRAPLDDSGMPKDRFSAEMPDATLATLKIQPSEPRDSAVYFCASGLVYVREGDTDTQYFGPGTRLTVL.

V gene TRBV25-1 combines with J gene TRBJ1-5, with D perhaps TRBD1 (5 bases). Germline V gene sequence: CDR1 MGHDK, CDR2 SYGVNS. The CDR3 is 12 residues long. Trimming removed 6 bases from V and 9 bases from J, with 12 bases in between. CDR3 amino acids: CASSLGAGPQHF. The CDR3 coding sequence is TGTGCCAGCAGCTTAGGGGCGGGGCCCCAGCATTTT.

The genes are TRBV14 and TRBJ1-2; 7 bases line up with TRBD1. The CDR3 has 13 amino acids. CDR1 is SGHDN, CDR2 FVKESK, per germline. The V gene end was trimmed by 1 base and the J gene end by 7 bases; junction bases not matched to a gene: 3. The CDR3: CASSQATGVGYTF. The CDR3 DNA sequence: TGTGCCAGCAGCCAAGCAACAGGGGTTGGCTACACCTTC.

This rearrangement joins TRBV4-3 to TRBJ2-2; D may match TRBD1 or TRBD2 (5 bases each). Per the germline V gene, CDR1 is LGHNA and CDR2 is YSLEER. Trimming shortened V by 4 bases and J by 1 base, and 16 bases separated the two germline ends. The CDR3 length is 17 residues. The CDR3 DNA is TGCGCCAGCAGCCGGGATACCGGGGACCAGAACACCGGGGAGCTGTTTTTT. Its protein product is CASSRDTGDQNTGELFF.

This chain joins TRBV12-5 and TRBJ1-2; D remains unclear. Deletions cut 1 base from V and 8 bases from J, with 26 bases between. The CDR3 runs to 18 residues. CDR1 and CDR2 from the germline V gene are LGHNT and FRNRAP. The CDR3 spells CASGLGQTAVHTTGGYTF. CDR3 sequence (DNA): TGTGCTAGTGGTTTGGGACAAACGGCGGTACACACGACGGGGGGCTACACCTTC.

The chain joins TRBV14 to TRBJ1-6, with a tentative D call TRBD1 (6 bases). CDR3 length: 13 amino acids. Per the germline V gene, CDR1 is SGHDN and CDR2 is FVKESK. The germline V and J ends were trimmed by 4 bases and 7 bases, with 8 bases remaining between them. The CDR3 reads CASSPGQNSPLHF. For the CDR3, the DNA is TGTGCCAGCAGCCCCGGACAGAATTCACCCCTCCACTTT. The complete variable domain, with remaining parts taken from reference TRBV14 and TRBJ1-6, reads EAGVTQFPSHSVIEKGQTVTLRCDPISGHDNLYWYRRVMGKEIKFLLHFVKESKQDESGMPNNRFLAERTGGTYSTLKVQPAELEDSGVYFCASSPGQNSPLHFGNGTRLTVT.

The rearrangement links TRBV11-2 to TRBJ2-7; either TRBD1 or TRBD2 may supply D (5 bases each). The CDR3 sequence is 15 residues long. Germline V CDR1 and CDR2: SGHAT, FQNNGV. V shed 1 base and J shed 2 bases, with 12 bases lying between them. The CDR3 loop is CASSLVGRDPYEQYF. CDR3 in DNA: TGTGCCAGCAGCTTAGTTGGTAGGGACCCCTACGAGCAGTACTTC. Based on the CDR3 plus reference TRBV11-2 and TRBJ2-7, the full variable domain is EAGVAQSPRYKIIEKRQSVAFWCNPISGHATLYWYQQILGQGPKLLIQFQNNGVVDDSQLPKDRFSAERLKGVDSTLKIQPAKLEDSAVYLCASSLVGRDPYEQYFGPGTRLTVT.

V gene TRBV7-8 combines with J gene TRBJ2-1; 14 bases agree with TRBD2. V trimming: 5 bases; J trimming: 9 bases; junction bases outside the gene matches: 6. The length of the CDR3 is 15 residues. CDR1 is SGHVS and CDR2 is FQNEAQ in the germline V gene. In nucleotides, the CDR3 is TGTGCCAGCAGCGCGGGACTAGCGGGGGTCACTGAGCAGTTCTTC. Its translation: CASSAGLAGVTEQFF.

The rearrangement uses TRBV6-5 and TRBJ2-1; the D is unclear. Germline CDR1 reads MNHEY; CDR2 reads SVGAGI. The CDR3 is 11 amino acids. V lost 7 bases to trimming and J lost 10 bases, with 11 bases between them. The CDR3 reads CASTSNREQFF. DNA for the CDR3: TGTGCCAGCACGTCCAACCGGGAGCAGTTCTTC.

V gene TRBV15 combines with J gene TRBJ2-2; D possibly corresponds to TRBD1 (6 bases). Germline V gives CDR1 LNHNV, CDR2 YYDKDF (reference sequence). The V gene lost 6 bases and the J gene lost 7 bases, with 9 bases spanning the gap. The CDR3 sequence is 12 residues long. In DNA, the CDR3 is TGTGCCACCAGGGGGGCAGGCGGGGAGCTGTTTTTT. Translated: CATRGAGGELFF. The whole variable domain, remainder taken from reference TRBV15 and TRBJ2-2, is DAMVIQNPRYQVTQFGKPVTLSCSQTLNHNVMYWYQQKSSQAPKLLFHYYDKDFNNEADTPDNFQSRRPNTSFCFLDIRSPGLGDTAMYLCATRGAGGELFFGEGSRLTVL.

This clone showed up just once. The genes are TRBV11-2 and TRBJ1-2; tentative D call: TRBD1 (6 bases). CDR3 size: 14 residues. CDR1 is SGHAT and CDR2 is FQNNGV in the germline V gene. The V gene lost 4 bases and the J gene lost 8 bases, with 17 bases spanning the gap. The CDR3 DNA is TGTGCCAGCAGCTCGGGGGGGGGCGCCGGCGGCTACACCTTC. Its protein product is CASSSGGGAGGYTF. Combining the CDR3 with reference TRBV11-2 and TRBJ1-2 gives the whole variable domain EAGVAQSPRYKIIEKRQSVAFWCNPISGHATLYWYQQILGQGPKLLIQFQNNGVVDDSQLPKDRFSAERLKGVDSTLKIQPAKLEDSAVYLCASSSGGGAGGYTFGSGTRLTVV.

V usage is TRBV4-1 and J usage is TRBJ2-1; the D is unclear. The CDR3 length is 13 residues. Per the germline V gene, CDR1 is MGHRA and CDR2 is YSYEKL. The V end lost 1 base, the J end lost 7 bases, and 8 bases lay between the germline ends. In nucleotides, the CDR3 is TGCGCCAGCAGCCAAGTTGACGATAATGAGCAGTTCTTC. The encoded protein is CASSQVDDNEQFF.